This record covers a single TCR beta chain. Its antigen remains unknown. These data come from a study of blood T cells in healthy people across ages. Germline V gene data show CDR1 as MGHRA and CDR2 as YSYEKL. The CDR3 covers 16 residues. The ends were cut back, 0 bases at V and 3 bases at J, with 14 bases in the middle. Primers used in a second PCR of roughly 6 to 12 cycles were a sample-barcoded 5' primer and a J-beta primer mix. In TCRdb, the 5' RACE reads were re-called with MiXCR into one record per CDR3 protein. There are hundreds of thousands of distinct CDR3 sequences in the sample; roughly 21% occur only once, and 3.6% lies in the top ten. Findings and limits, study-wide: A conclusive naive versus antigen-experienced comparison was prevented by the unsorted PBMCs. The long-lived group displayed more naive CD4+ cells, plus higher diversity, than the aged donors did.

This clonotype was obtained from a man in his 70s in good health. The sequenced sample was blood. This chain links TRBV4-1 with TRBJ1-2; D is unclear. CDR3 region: CASSQDLAEPYYGYTF. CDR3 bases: TGCGCCAGCAGCCAAGATCTTGCAGAACCTTACTATGGCTACACCTTC.